Shown below are 3 T cell receptor beta chains from a single sample sequenced in a study of cytomegalovirus exposure and HLA in healthy donors. The PCR contained 60 Vbeta and 13 Jbeta primers. Clones were read by immunoSEQ multiplex PCR, and TCRdb kept only the in-frame ones, dropping some. Of 95,000 to 100,000 clones in the sample, roughly three quarters are singletons; the top ten hold over 3.5%. Input material: PBMCs. These receptors came from a man in his forties in good health and CMV-seronegative.

The chain uses TRBV18 and TRBJ1-5; D uncertain. Germline V CDR1 and CDR2: KGHSH, LQKENI. CDR3 length: 14 residues. V lost 5 bases and J 0 bases, leaving 8 bases between the germline ends. In DNA form, the CDR3 reads TGTGCCAGCTCAGGGCAGAATAGCAATCAGCCCCAGCATTTT. This sequence encodes CASSGQNSNQPQHF.

The V gene is TRBV7-3, the J gene TRBJ2-3, with 8 bases fitting TRBD2. Germline assignment: CDR1 SGHTA and CDR2 FQGTGA. The CDR3 covers 13 residues. V dropped 6 bases and J dropped 6; count of bases not matched to a gene: 5. The CDR3 loop reads CASSPAGVDTQYF. CDR3 DNA: TGTGCCAGCAGTCCAGCGGGGGTTGATACGCAGTATTTT.

The chain has TRBV4-2 and TRBJ1-5; D ambiguous. The length of the CDR3 is 15 residues. V gave up 0 bases and J gave up 7 bases, with 13 bases separating them. The germline gives CDR1 LGHNA, CDR2 YNFKEQ. CDR3 loop: CASSQDLQSRQPQHF. As DNA, the CDR3 is TGTGCCAGCAGCCAAGATCTCCAGAGCAGGCAGCCCCAGCATTTT.